The rows below give T cell receptor beta chains drawn from one sample of a study of Graves' ophthalmopathy and Graves' hyperthyroidism. TCRdb independently ran MiXCR on the multiplex PCR reads; one entry per CDR3 protein. This table has about 1.2 million distinct CDR3 sequences, about two fifths appearing once. Sequencing used peripheral blood or thyroid tissue (not recorded which). Receptors originate from an adult man with Graves' hyperthyroidism. Each CDR3 is given with its conserved first and last residue. The D gene is left open where the match is weak. The size field is filled for only some rows; it gives once, few, many or a size class.

d_call,v_call,j_call,clone_size,cdr3_aa,cdr3_nt
TRBD1,TRBV29-1,TRBJ1-4,.,CSAGQAPKLGCFF,TGCAGCGCCGGACAGGCTCCCAAACTGGGCTGTTTTTTT
.,TRBV20-1,TRBJ2-5,few,CSARGGTGKETQYF,TGCAGTGCTAGAGGGGGCACAGGGAAAGAGACCCAGTACTTC
.,TRBV27,TRBJ1-5,few,CASNLKASSNQPQHF,TGTGCCAGCAACCTTAAAGCATCTAGCAATCAGCCCCAGCATTTT
TRBD2,TRBV25-1,TRBJ2-5,.,CASSELGRGLETQYF,TGTGCCAGCAGTGAATTGGGGCGGGGGTTAGAGACCCAGTACTTC
.,TRBV20-1,TRBJ2-6,.,CSADRRAGANVLTF,TGCAGTGCGGACCGGAGGGCTGGGGCCAACGTCCTGACTTTC
TRBD1,TRBV7-8,TRBJ2-7,many,CASSLAQGALGEQYF,TGTGCCAGCAGCTTAGCCCAGGGGGCCTTGGGGGAGCAGTACTTC
.,TRBV7-8,TRBJ1-1,many,CASSLAQHPNTEAFF,TGTGCCAGCAGCTTAGCCCAACACCCAAACACTGAAGCTTTCTTT
TRBD1,TRBV4-3,TRBJ1-2,few,CASSQDDRGNYGYTF,TGCGCCAGCAGCCAAGACGACAGGGGGAACTATGGCTACACCTTC
.,TRBV20-1,TRBJ2-6,many,CSARDLSGANVLTF,TGCAGTGCTAGAGACCTTTCTGGGGCCAACGTCCTGACTTTC
.,TRBV14,TRBJ2-7,.,CASSQGGLRDSSYEQYF,TGTGCCAGCAGCCAAGGGGGGTTGCGGGACAGCTCCTACGAGCAGTACTTC
.,TRBV15,TRBJ2-2,.,CATSRGGGGELPQNTGELFF,TGTGCCACCAGTAGGGGGGGCGGAGGCGAACTACCACAGAACACCGGGGAGCTGTTTTTT
.,TRBV9,TRBJ1-5,.,CASSPAPWYEHF,TGTGCCAGCAGCCCAGCCCCGTGGTACGAGCATTTT
.,TRBV6-6,TRBJ1-1,many,CASSYSRSQGMSEAFF,TGTGCCAGCAGTTACTCGAGATCACAGGGCATGTCTGAAGCTTTCTTT
TRBD2,TRBV7-2,TRBJ2-7,.,CASSYRTSGYDSYEQYF,TGTGCCAGCAGCTACAGGACTAGCGGCTACGACTCCTACGAGCAGTACTTC
.,TRBV20-1,TRBJ2-7,.,CSARDRGGADRVSYEQYF,TGCAGTGCTAGAGATCGGGGGGGCGCTGACAGGGTCTCCTACGAGCAGTACTTC
.,TRBV7-9,TRBJ2-2,.,CASSPESRGNTGELFF,TGTGCCAGCAGCCCCGAGAGCCGGGGGAACACCGGGGAGCTGTTTTTT
.,TRBV7-2,TRBJ2-5,.,CASSLLGFNKILYF,TGTGCCAGCAGCTTATTGGGGTTTAACAAGATTCTGTACTTC
TRBD1,TRBV15,TRBJ1-1,many,CATSRDPDRGGMNTEAFF,TGTGCCACCAGCAGAGACCCGGACAGGGGTGGAATGAACACTGAAGCTTTCTTT
.,TRBV6-5,TRBJ1-6,few,CASSYSRPQNSPLHF,TGTGCCAGCAGTTATAGTCGGCCTCAAAATTCACCCCTCCACTTT
.,TRBV27,TRBJ2-7,few,CASSWADYTSYEQYF,TGTGCCAGCAGTTGGGCAGACTACACCTCCTACGAGCAGTACTTC
TRBD1,TRBV29-1,TRBJ1-1,.,CSVDTRLTRGGTEAFF,TGCAGCGTTGACACAAGATTGACCAGGGGGGGGACTGAAGCTTTCTTT
TRBD1,TRBV9,TRBJ1-1,.,CASSVAPGTDMNTEAFF,TGTGCCAGCAGCGTAGCTCCAGGGACAGACATGAACACTGAAGCTTTCTTT
.,TRBV5-8,TRBJ2-7,.,CASSFLHYYEQYF,TGTGCCAGCAGCTTTCTACACTACTACGAGCAGTACTTC
TRBD1,TRBV5-1,TRBJ2-7,few,CASSLGTANYEQYF,TGTGCCAGCAGCTTGGGGACAGCAAACTACGAGCAGTACTTC
TRBD1,TRBV6-2/TRBV6-3,TRBJ1-1,.,CASSYNRGPTEAFF,TGTGCCAGCAGTTACAACAGGGGGCCTACTGAAGCTTTCTTT
.,TRBV19,TRBJ1-1,.,CASSRDGAPEAFF,TGTGCCAGTAGTCGGGACGGAGCTCCTGAAGCTTTCTTT
.,TRBV5-4,TRBJ2-7,many,CASSYKDRTYEQYF,TGTGCCAGCAGCTACAAGGACAGAACCTACGAGCAGTACTTC
TRBD1,TRBV7-9,TRBJ1-5,.,CASSLWDSNSNQPQHF,TGTGCCAGCAGCTTGTGGGACAGTAATAGCAATCAGCCCCAGCATTTT
.,TRBV2,TRBJ2-7,many,CASSDYGSHEQYF,TGTGCCAGCAGTGATTATGGGTCCCACGAGCAGTACTTC
.,TRBV7-9,TRBJ1-1,many,CASSLGTGEGNTEAFF,TGTGCCAGCAGCTTAGGGACGGGAGAGGGGAACACTGAAGCTTTCTTT
.,TRBV7-9,TRBJ1-1,few,CASSLGLGAFF,TGTGCCAGCAGCTTAGGTTTAGGGGCTTTCTTT
.,TRBV10-3,TRBJ1-5,many,CAISAGEQPQHF,TGTGCCATCTCGGCAGGGGAGCAGCCCCAGCATTTT
.,TRBV12-3/TRBV12-4,TRBJ2-7,many,CASSFNWLQQYF,TGTGCCAGCAGTTTCAACTGGCTCCAGCAGTACTTC
.,TRBV7-8,TRBJ1-1,few,CASSLGGHQAFF,TGTGCCAGCAGCTTAGGGGGACATCAGGCTTTCTTT
TRBD2,TRBV5-8,TRBJ2-5,many,CASSLGGVRTTQETQYF,TGTGCCAGCAGCCTCGGGGGGGTGCGTACCACTCAAGAGACCCAGTACTTC
.,TRBV19,TRBJ2-6,.,CASSTHSSGANVLTF,TGTGCCAGTAGTACCCACAGCTCTGGGGCCAACGTCCTGACTTTC
TRBD2,TRBV20-1,TRBJ2-5,many,CSARGTSVQETQYF,TGCAGTGCTAGGGGGACTAGCGTTCAAGAGACCCAGTACTTC
TRBD1,TRBV6-6,TRBJ2-7,few,CASSYRWDSPTYEQYF,TGTGCCAGCAGTTACAGGTGGGACAGTCCTACCTACGAGCAGTACTTC
.,TRBV19,TRBJ1-2,many,CASSIDGGRFYGYTF,TGTGCCAGTAGTATCGACGGTGGACGGTTCTATGGCTACACCTTC